The 7 T cell receptor beta chains below were found in one sample sequenced in a study of CD8+ T cells in alopecia areata. Regarding treatment: oral pan-JAK inhibitor, 5-10 mg twice daily. cDNA reverse transcribed from extracted RNA served as the sequencing template. TCRdb's copy holds only in-frame clones and misses some; the assay was immunoSEQ multiplex PCR. The sample shows hundreds of thousands of clones, 60% of them seen only once. The sample in question was CD4+ T cells sorted from blood, obtained around week 54, from a patient treated with tofacitinib. The receptors shown here come from a human donor with alopecia areata.

The chain links TRBV30 to TRBJ1-6, with D perhaps TRBD1 (6 bases). This CDR3 is 17 amino acids long. Trimming shortened V by 3 bases and J by 6 bases, and 21 bases separated the two germline ends. Germline V lookup: CDR1 GTSNPN, CDR2 SVGIG (reference sequence). The DNA of the CDR3 is TGTGCCTGGAGCGACGGAAGGACAGCGGGAGGTAATTCACCCCTCCACTTT. As protein: CAWSDGRTAGGNSPLHF.

The chain combines TRBV10-3 with TRBJ2-5; the match to TRBD2 covers 8 bases. CDR3 size: 15 residues. The V gene's germline CDR1 is ENHRY and CDR2 SYGVKD. The V and J ends lost 6 bases and 0 bases, in that order; junction bases with no gene match: 6. The CDR3 region is CAIRGSGGDQETQYF. DNA for the CDR3: TGTGCCATCAGGGGGAGCGGGGGCGACCAAGAGACCCAGTACTTC.

The rearrangement links TRBV6-5 to TRBJ1-4; TRBD1 matches at 7 bases. V shed 5 bases, J shed 11 bases, and the junction held 14 bases outside the gene matches. Germline values: CDR1 MNHEY, CDR2 SVGAGI. This CDR3 spans 15 amino acids. The CDR3 spells CASSATGTFTEKLFF. CDR3 bases: TGTGCCAGCAGTGCGACAGGGACCTTTACGGAGAAACTGTTTTTT.

The chain has TRBV20-1 and TRBJ2-1; no reliable D call. The length of the CDR3 is 11 residues. Per the germline V gene, CDR1 is DFQATT and CDR2 is SNEGSKA (reference sequence). Trimming removed 3 bases at V and 8 bases at J, with 8 bases between. This CDR3 reads CSARRSDEQFF. In DNA, the CDR3 is TGCAGTGCTAGGAGAAGCGATGAGCAGTTCTTC.

The table lists this clone with a few counts. The V call is TRBV27, the J call TRBJ2-5, with a possible D match to TRBD1 (6 bases). Germline assignment: CDR1 MNHEY and CDR2 SMNVEV (reference sequence). This CDR3 has 15 residues. Trimming took off 4 bases at V and 5 bases at J, with 17 bases between the two ends. The CDR3 reads CASSSQGQGGETQYF. The CDR3 DNA sequence: TGTGCCAGCAGTTCCCAGGGGCAGGGTGGGGAGACCCAGTACTTC.

This clone has just one count. The chain employs TRBV6-1 and TRBJ1-1, with D perhaps matching TRBD1 (6 bases). The V and J ends lost 2 bases and 1 base respectively, with 14 bases between them. The CDR3 totals 16 residues. Looked up from germline, CDR1 is MNHNS and CDR2 is SASEGT. The CDR3 DNA reads as TGTGCCAGCAGTGAACTCGGGGGCGAAGGGAACACTGAAGCTTTCTTT. Its translation: CASSELGGEGNTEAFF.

This clone was counted between two and nine times. This chain links TRBV5-4 with TRBJ2-5; 10 bases fit TRBD2. Germline lookup yields CDR1 SGHNT and CDR2 YYREEE (reference sequence). J lost 7 bases, V lost 3 bases, and 9 bases had no gene match. This CDR3 comprises 15 residues. CDR3 sequence: CASSSSPPSGGTQYF. In DNA, the CDR3 is TGTGCCAGCAGCTCGAGTCCTCCTAGCGGGGGGACCCAGTACTTC.